This is a list of T cell receptor beta chains from one sample in a study of Graves' ophthalmopathy and Graves' hyperthyroidism. Using its own MiXCR run on the multiplex PCR reads, TCRdb lists one record per CDR3 protein. The profile shows some 1.1 million distinct CDR3 sequences, 35% to 40% of them singletons. The material sequenced was peripheral blood or thyroid tissue (not recorded which). The receptors come from an adult man with Graves' hyperthyroidism. The CDR3 runs from the conserved cysteine through the conserved F or W. D genes are given only for firm matches.

V	D	J	CDR3
TRBV29-1	TRBD1	TRBJ2-7	CSVLIDRGGDEQYF
TRBV29-1	NA	TRBJ1-5	CSLGGNSNQPQHF
TRBV9	NA	TRBJ1-2	CASSVAGLSSVIGGYTF
TRBV10-3	NA	TRBJ1-3	CAIRKDDSRNTIYF
TRBV24-1	NA	TRBJ1-1	CATSVMDPGTEAFF
TRBV5-1	NA	TRBJ1-4	CASSLISSATNEKLFF
TRBV7-9	NA	TRBJ2-5	CASSYPGDF
TRBV10-3	NA	TRBJ1-1	CASSRRGSEAFF
TRBV27	NA	TRBJ1-5	CASSLMFREDQPQHF
TRBV20-1	NA	TRBJ2-2	CSATDTGELFF
TRBV15	TRBD1	TRBJ2-6	CATSRGDSHSGANVLTF
TRBV25-1	NA	TRBJ2-2	CAVGTRRATGELFF
TRBV7-9	NA	TRBJ1-2	CASSLVGGASYGYTF
TRBV15	NA	TRBJ2-6	CATSRGEGQGANVLTF
TRBV6-1	NA	TRBJ2-3	CASSEAPRVTDTQYF
TRBV11-2	NA	TRBJ1-5	CASSPRGRGGNQPQHF
TRBV12-3/TRBV12-4	NA	TRBJ1-6	CASSETASPLHF